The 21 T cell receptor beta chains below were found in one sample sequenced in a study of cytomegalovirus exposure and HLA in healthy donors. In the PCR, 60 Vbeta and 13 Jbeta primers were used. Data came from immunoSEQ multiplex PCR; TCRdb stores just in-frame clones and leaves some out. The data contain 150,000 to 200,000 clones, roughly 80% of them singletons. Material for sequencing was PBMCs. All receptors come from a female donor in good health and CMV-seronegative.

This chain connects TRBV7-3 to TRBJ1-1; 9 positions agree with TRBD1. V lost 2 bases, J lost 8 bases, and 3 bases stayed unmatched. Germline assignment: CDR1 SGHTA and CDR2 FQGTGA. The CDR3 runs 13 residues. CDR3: CASSLSGTGEAFF. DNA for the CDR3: TGTGCCAGCAGCTTATCAGGGACAGGGGAAGCTTTCTTT. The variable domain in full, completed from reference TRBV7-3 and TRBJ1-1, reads GAGVSQTPSNKVTEKGKYVELRCDPISGHTALYWYRQSLGQGPEFLIYFQGTGAADDSGLPNDRFFAVRPEGSVSTLKIQRTERGDSAVYLCASSLSGTGEAFFGQGTRLTVV.

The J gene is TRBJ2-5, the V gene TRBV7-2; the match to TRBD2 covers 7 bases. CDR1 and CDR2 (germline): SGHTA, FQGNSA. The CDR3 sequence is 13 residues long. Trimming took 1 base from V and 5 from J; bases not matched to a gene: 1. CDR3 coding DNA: TGTGCCAGCAGCTTAGGGGGAGGGGAGACCCAGTACTTC. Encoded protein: CASSLGGGETQYF.

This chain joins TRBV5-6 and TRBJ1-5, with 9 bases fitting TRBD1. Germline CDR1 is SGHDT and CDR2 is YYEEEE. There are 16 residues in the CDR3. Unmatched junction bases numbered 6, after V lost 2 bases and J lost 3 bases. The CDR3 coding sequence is TGTGCCAGCAGCTTAAGGACAGGGGAGGTCAATCAGCCCCAGCATTTT. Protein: CASSLRTGEVNQPQHF.

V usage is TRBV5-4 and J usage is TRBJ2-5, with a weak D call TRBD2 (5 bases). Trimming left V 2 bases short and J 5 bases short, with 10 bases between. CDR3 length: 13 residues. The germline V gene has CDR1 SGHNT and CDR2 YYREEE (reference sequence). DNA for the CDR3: TGTGCCAGCAGCTTACGGGGAACGGAGACCCAGTACTTC. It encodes CASSLRGTETQYF.

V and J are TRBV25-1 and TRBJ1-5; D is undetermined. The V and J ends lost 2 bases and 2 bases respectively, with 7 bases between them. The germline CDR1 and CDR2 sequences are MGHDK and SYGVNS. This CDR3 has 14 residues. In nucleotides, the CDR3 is TGTGCCAGCAGTGAAGGCAGTCGCAATCAGCCCCAGCATTTT. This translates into CASSEGSRNQPQHF.

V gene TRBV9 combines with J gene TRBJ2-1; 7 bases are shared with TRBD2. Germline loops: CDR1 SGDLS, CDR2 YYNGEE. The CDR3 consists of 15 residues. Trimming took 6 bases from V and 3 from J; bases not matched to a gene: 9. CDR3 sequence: CASTIGTTGYNEQFF. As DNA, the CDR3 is TGTGCCAGCACAATAGGGACTACCGGCTACAATGAGCAGTTCTTC. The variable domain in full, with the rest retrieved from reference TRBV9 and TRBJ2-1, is DSGVTQTPKHLITATGQRVTLRCSPRSGDLSVYWYQQSLDQGLQFLIQYYNGEERAKGNILERFSAQQFPDLHSELNLSSLELGDSALYFCASTIGTTGYNEQFFGPGTRLTVL.

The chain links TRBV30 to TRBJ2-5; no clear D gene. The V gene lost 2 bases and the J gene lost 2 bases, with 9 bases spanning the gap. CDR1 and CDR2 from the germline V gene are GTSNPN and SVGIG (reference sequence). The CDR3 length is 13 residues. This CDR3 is CAWSRLRQETQYF. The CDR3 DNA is TGTGCCTGGAGTCGCCTAAGACAAGAGACCCAGTACTTC.

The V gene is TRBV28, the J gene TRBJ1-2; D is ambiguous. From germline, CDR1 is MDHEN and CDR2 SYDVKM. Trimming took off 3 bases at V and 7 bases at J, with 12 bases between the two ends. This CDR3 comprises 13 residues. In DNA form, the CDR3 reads TGTGCCAGCAGTTTTAGGCAGGTTTTTGGCTACACCTTC. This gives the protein CASSFRQVFGYTF.

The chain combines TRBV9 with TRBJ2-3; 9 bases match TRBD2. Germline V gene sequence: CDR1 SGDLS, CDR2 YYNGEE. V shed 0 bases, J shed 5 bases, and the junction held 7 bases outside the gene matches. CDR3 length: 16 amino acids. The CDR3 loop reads CASSVAGGGAVDTQYF. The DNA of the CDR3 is TGTGCCAGCAGCGTAGCTGGCGGGGGGGCTGTAGATACGCAGTATTTT.

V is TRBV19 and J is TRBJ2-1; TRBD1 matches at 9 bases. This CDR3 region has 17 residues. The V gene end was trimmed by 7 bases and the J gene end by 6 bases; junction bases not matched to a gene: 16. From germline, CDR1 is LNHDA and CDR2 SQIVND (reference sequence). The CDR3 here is CASTLDQWGQGSNEQFF. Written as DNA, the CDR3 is TGTGCCAGTACCCTAGACCAGTGGGGACAGGGAAGCAATGAGCAGTTCTTC.

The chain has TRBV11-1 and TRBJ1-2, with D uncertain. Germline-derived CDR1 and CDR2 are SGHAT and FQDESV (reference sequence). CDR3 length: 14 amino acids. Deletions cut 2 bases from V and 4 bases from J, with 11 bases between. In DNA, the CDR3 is TGTGCCAGCAGCTTACAACCGGGAAGCTATGGCTACACCTTC. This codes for CASSLQPGSYGYTF.

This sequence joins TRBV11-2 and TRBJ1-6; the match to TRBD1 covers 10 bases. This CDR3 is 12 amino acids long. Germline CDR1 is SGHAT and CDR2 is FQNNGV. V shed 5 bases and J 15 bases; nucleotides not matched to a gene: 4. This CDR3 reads CASSSDRGHLHF. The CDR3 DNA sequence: TGTGCCAGCAGCAGCGACAGGGGGCACCTCCACTTT.

DNA for the CDR3: TGTGCCAGCAGCCCGGGGACAGGGACTAAATACGAGCAGTACTTC. This sequence encodes CASSPGTGTKYEQYF. The J gene is TRBJ2-7, the V gene TRBV7-2; 9 bases align to TRBD1. J lost 4 bases, V lost 5 bases, and 9 bases had no gene match. CDR3 size: 15 residues. Germline V lookup: CDR1 SGHTA, CDR2 FQGNSA.

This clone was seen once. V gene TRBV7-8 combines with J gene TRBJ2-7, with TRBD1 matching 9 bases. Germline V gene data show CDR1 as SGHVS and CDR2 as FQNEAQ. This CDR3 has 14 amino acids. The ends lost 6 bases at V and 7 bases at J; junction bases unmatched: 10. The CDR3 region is CASRLQGASGEQYF. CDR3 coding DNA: TGTGCCAGCAGGCTACAGGGGGCGTCGGGAGAGCAGTACTTC.

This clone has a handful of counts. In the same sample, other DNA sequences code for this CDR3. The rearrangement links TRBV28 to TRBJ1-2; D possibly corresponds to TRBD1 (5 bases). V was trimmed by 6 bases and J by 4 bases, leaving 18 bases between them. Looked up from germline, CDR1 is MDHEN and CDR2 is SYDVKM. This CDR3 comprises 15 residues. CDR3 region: CASSPPVGGSYGYTF. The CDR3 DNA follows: TGTGCCAGCAGCCCCCCGGTCGGGGGATCCTATGGCTACACCTTC.

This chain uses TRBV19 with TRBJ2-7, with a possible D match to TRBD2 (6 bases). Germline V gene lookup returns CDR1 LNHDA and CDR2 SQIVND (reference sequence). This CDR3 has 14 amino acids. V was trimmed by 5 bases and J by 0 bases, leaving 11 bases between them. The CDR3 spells CASSHLGSSYEQYF. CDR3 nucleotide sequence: TGTGCCAGTAGTCACCTCGGGAGCTCCTACGAGCAGTACTTC.

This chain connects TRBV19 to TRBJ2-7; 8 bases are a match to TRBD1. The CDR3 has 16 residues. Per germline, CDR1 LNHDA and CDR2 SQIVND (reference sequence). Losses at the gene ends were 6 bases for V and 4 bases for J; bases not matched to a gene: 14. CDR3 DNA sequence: TGTGCCAGTAGCCGAAAAGGTCCAGGGGGCCTTTACGAGCAGTACTTC. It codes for CASSRKGPGGLYEQYF.

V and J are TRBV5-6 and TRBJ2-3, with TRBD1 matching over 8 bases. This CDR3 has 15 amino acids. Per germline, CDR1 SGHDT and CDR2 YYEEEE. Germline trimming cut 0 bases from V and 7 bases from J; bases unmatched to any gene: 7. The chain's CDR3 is CASSLDGQGSYTQYF. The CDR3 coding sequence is TGTGCCAGCAGCTTGGATGGACAGGGCTCTTATACGCAGTATTTT. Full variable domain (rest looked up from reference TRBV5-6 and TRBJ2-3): DAGVTQSPTHLIKTRGQQVTLRCSPKSGHDTVSWYQQALGQGPQFIFQYYEEEERQRGNFPDRFSGHQFPNYSSELNVNALLLGDSALYLCASSLDGQGSYTQYFGPGTRLTVL.

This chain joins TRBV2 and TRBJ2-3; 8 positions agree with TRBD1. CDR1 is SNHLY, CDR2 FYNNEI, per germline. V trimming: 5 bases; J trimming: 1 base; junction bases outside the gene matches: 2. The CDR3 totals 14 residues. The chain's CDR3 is CASSSGQGTDTQYF. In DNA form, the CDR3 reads TGTGCCAGCAGTTCGGGACAGGGCACAGATACGCAGTATTTT. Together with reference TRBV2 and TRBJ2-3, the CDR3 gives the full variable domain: EPEVTQTPSHQVTQMGQEVILRCVPISNHLYFYWYRQILGQKVEFLVSFYNNEISEKSEIFDDQFSVERPDGSNFTLKIRSTKLEDSAMYFCASSSGQGTDTQYFGPGTRLTVL.

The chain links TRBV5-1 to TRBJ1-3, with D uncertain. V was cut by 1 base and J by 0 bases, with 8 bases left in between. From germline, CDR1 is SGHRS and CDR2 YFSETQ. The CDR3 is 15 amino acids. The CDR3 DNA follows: TGCGCCAGCAGCTTGACAGTTAGCTCTGGAAACACCATATATTTT. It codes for CASSLTVSSGNTIYF.

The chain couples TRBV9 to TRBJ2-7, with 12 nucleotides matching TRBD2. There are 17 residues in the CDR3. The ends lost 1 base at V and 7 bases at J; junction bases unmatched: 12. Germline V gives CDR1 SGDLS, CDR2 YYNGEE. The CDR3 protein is CASSVSARTSGAREQYF. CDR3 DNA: TGTGCCAGCAGCGTATCAGCTAGGACTAGCGGGGCCAGGGAGCAGTACTTC.